This is a list of T cell receptor beta chains from one sample in a study of T cells in tuberculosis. Only in-frame clones appear in the TCRdb table, and some are missing; sequencing was by immunoSEQ multiplex PCR. Of tens of thousands of clones in the sample, roughly 90% are singletons; the top ten hold 1.9%. Sequenced material: CD1b-GMM tetramer-negative cells sorted from PBMCs. These receptors were collected from an adult woman with latent tuberculosis. Both conserved end residues are part of each CDR3. Each record gives: D gene, clone size, V gene, J gene, CDR3 protein. A D gene is named only where the DNA matches it firmly. Expanded clones get a size class; other rows say once, few or many, or leave the size out.

TRBD2	NA	TRBV7-2	TRBJ2-4	CASSSTSGGLAKNIQYF
NA	NA	TRBV6-5	TRBJ1-6	CASSYSRGMDSPLHF
TRBD1	NA	TRBV7-2	TRBJ2-1	CASSDRDRGYNEQFF
NA	NA	TRBV30	TRBJ2-3	CAWRDRRAAGTDTQYF
NA	once	TRBV6-5	TRBJ1-1	CASSEGGVSTEAFF
NA	once	TRBV19	TRBJ2-2	CASSQTGNTGELFF
NA	NA	TRBV27	TRBJ1-1	CASSWGRADTEAFF
NA	NA	TRBV28	TRBJ2-5	CASSLFGVGETQYF
NA	NA	TRBV7-2	TRBJ1-2	CASSLALSRLNYGYTF
TRBD1	NA	TRBV5-1	TRBJ2-7	CASRPDRGSEQYF
NA	NA	TRBV2	TRBJ1-5	CASSDGGAEQPQHF
NA	NA	TRBV12-5	TRBJ2-5	CASGLWQGRVQETQYF
TRBD1	NA	TRBV27	TRBJ1-1	CANSLLVGQILNTEAFF
TRBD1	once	TRBV2	TRBJ1-3	CASRADRGLGNTIYF
TRBD1	NA	TRBV11-2	TRBJ2-1	CASSLDRVSNEQFF
NA	NA	TRBV7-9	TRBJ2-3	CASSLGGGGDTQYF
TRBD2	once	TRBV2	TRBJ2-1	CASSRTSGEQFF
NA	NA	TRBV30	TRBJ2-5	CAWREGRSIQETQYF
TRBD1	once	TRBV29-1	TRBJ1-2	CSVKTGGEDGYTF
TRBD2	NA	TRBV28	TRBJ2-5	CASSWAGLGRSGETQYF
TRBD1	NA	TRBV4-1	TRBJ2-5	CASSPGERQGGKETQYF
NA	once	TRBV12-5	TRBJ2-7	CASGPPAGTTSYEQYF
NA	NA	TRBV2	TRBJ1-2	CASSETANYGYTF
TRBD1	NA	TRBV9	TRBJ2-3	CASSVVGTGRNTQYF
NA	NA	TRBV9	TRBJ2-1	CASSGNTNRDSSYNEQFF
TRBD2	NA	TRBV2	TRBJ2-7	CASSYLAGGPYEQYF
TRBD2	NA	TRBV30	TRBJ2-1	CAWETFSGGEQFF
TRBD1	NA	TRBV10-3	TRBJ1-6	CAISRQGNNSPLHF
NA	NA	TRBV2	TRBJ1-1	CASIGGEAFF
TRBD2	NA	TRBV7-7	TRBJ2-5	CASSVGLAVETQYF
NA	NA	TRBV19	TRBJ1-4	CASSTGGRWTNEKLFF